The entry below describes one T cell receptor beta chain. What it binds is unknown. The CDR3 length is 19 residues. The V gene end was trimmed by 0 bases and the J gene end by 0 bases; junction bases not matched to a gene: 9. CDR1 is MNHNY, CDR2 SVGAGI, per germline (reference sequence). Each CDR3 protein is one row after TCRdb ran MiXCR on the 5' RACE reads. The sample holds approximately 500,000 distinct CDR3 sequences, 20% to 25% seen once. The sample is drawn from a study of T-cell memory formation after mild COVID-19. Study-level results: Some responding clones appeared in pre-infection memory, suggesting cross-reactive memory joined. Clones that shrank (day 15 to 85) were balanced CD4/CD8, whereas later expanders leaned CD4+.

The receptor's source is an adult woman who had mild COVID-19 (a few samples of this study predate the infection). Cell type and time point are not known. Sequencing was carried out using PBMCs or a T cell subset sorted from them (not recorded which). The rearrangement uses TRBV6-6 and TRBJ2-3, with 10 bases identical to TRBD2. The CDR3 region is CASSYSGLAGVASTDTQYF. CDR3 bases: TGTGCCAGCAGTTACTCCGGGCTAGCGGGGGTAGCTAGCACAGATACGCAGTATTTT.